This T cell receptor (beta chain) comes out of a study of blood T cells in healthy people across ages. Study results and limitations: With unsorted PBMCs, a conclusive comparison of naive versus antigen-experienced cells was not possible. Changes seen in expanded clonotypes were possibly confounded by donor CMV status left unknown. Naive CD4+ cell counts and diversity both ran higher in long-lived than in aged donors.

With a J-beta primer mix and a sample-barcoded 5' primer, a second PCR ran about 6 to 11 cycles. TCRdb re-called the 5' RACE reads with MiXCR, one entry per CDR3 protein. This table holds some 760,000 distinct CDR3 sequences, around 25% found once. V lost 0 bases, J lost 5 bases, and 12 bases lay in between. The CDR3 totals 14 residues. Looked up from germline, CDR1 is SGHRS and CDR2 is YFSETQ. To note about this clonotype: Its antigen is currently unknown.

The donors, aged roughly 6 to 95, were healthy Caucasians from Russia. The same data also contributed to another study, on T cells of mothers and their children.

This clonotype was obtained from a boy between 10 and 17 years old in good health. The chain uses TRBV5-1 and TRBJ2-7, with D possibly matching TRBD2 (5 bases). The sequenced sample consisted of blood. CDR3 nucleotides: TGCGCCAGCAGCTTGGACGGGCCGGGAAACGAGCAGTACTTC. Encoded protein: CASSLDGPGNEQYF. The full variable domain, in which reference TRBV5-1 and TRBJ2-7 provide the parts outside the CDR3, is KAGVTQTPRYLIKTRGQQVTLSCSPISGHRSVSWYQQTPGQGLQFLFEYFSETQRNKGNFPGRFSGRQFSNSRSEMNVSTLELGDSALYLCASSLDGPGNEQYFGPGTRLTVT.